One sample yielded the 12 T cell receptor beta chains listed below, sequenced in a study of regulatory T cells in long-lasting Graves disease. Arm-PCR of CDR3 regions and iRepertoire HTBI primers were the basis on which TCR beta libraries were built. TCRdb analysed the multiplex PCR reads with MiXCR anew, one entry per CDR3 protein. The data hold around 460,000 distinct CDR3 sequences, with roughly 21% observed a single time. Time point denoted: persistent/refractory GD, antithyroid drugs over 5 years with positive TRAb. From RNA extracted from PBMCs, the TCR library was made. Material: peripheral blood mononuclear cells (PBMCs), obtained when the disease was refractory, from a patient treated with antithyroid drugs. These receptors came from a female donor with Graves disease.

This clonotype was found many times. The rearrangement joins TRBV11-3 to TRBJ1-6; D may be TRBD1 (5 bases). This CDR3 has 15 residues. CDR1 is SGHNT and CDR2 is YENEEA in the germline V gene. V was cut by 1 base and J by 8 bases, with 12 bases left in between. CDR3 sequence: CASSLGAGRDSPLHF. DNA for the CDR3: TGTGCCAGCAGCTTAGGTGCAGGGCGGGATTCACCCCTCCACTTT.

In its sample, this clonotype was seen a few times. The V gene is TRBV6-2 or TRBV6-3, the J gene TRBJ2-7; possibly TRBD2 for D (6 bases). Trimming removed 7 bases at V and 4 bases at J, with 23 bases between. Germline V gene data show CDR1 as MNHEY and CDR2 as SVGEGT. The CDR3 consists of 16 residues. In DNA form, the CDR3 reads TGTGCCAGCATGGGACTCTTTGGGGACTCGAAATACGAGCAGTACTTC. Its translation: CASMGLFGDSKYEQYF.

The table lists this clonotype with a few counts. This sequence joins TRBV5-4 and TRBJ1-1; D is perhaps TRBD1 (5 bases). Germline V gene data show CDR1 as SGHNT and CDR2 as YYREEE (reference sequence). CDR3 length equals 16 residues. V dropped 4 bases and J dropped 5 bases, with 21 bases sitting between them. The CDR3: CASSNNPTKRGTEAFF. In nucleotides, the CDR3 is TGTGCCAGCAGCAACAACCCGACAAAAAGGGGTACTGAAGCTTTCTTT.

CDR3 in amino acids: CSARVQGYEKLFF. DNA for the CDR3: TGCAGTGCTAGAGTTCAGGGGTATGAAAAACTGTTTTTT. The chain links TRBV20-1 to TRBJ1-4; D may be TRBD1 (6 bases). Deletions cut 1 base from V and 6 bases from J, with 9 bases between. The germline V gene encodes CDR1 DFQATT and CDR2 SNEGSKA (reference sequence). The CDR3 spans 13 residues.

In its sample, this clonotype was seen many times. The gene calls are TRBV27 and TRBJ2-7; 12 bases are a match to TRBD2. Germline CDR1 is MNHEY and CDR2 is SMNVEV (reference sequence). V gave up 5 bases and J gave up 7 bases; unmatched junction bases: 21. The CDR3 contains 19 residues. CDR3 sequence reads: CASSPTTINSSGRAGEQYF. The CDR3 DNA is TGTGCCAGCAGTCCAACTACTATTAACTCTAGCGGGAGGGCTGGGGAGCAGTACTTC.

The chain employs TRBV6-2 or TRBV6-3 and TRBJ2-4; TRBD1 matches 10 bases. Germline loops: CDR1 MNHEY, CDR2 SVGEGT. J lost 13 bases, V lost 4 bases, and 10 bases had no gene match. This CDR3 comprises 14 residues. CDR3 amino acids: CASSSPPDRGLQYF. The DNA of the CDR3 is TGTGCCAGCAGTTCCCCACCTGACAGGGGGCTACAGTACTTC.

This clonotype occurred many times. This sequence joins TRBV28 and TRBJ1-5; TRBD1 aligns across 10 bases. Trimming removed 5 bases from V and 0 bases from J; junction bases left unmatched: 4. This CDR3 comprises 16 residues. In germline, CDR1 is MDHEN, CDR2 SYDVKM. CDR3 region: CASSQGQGVSNQPQHF. CDR3 coding DNA: TGTGCCAGCAGTCAAGGACAGGGGGTTAGCAATCAGCCCCAGCATTTT.

This clonotype has at least ten counts. The chain combines TRBV24-1 with TRBJ1-2, with a weak D call TRBD1 (5 bases). The V and J ends lost 3 bases and 6 bases respectively, with 16 bases between them. The V gene's germline CDR1 is KGHDR and CDR2 SFDVKD. CDR3 length equals 15 residues. The CDR3 is CATSDLSPGIHGYTF. The CDR3 coding sequence is TGTGCCACCAGTGATCTTTCCCCAGGGATCCATGGCTACACCTTC.

This clonotype showed up just a few times. A much larger clone is a single base away; this may be a read error. The chain uses TRBV2 and TRBJ2-5, with D possibly being TRBD1 or TRBD2 (5 bases each). The CDR3 is 13 amino acids. Per germline, CDR1 SNHLY and CDR2 FYNNEI. This chain's CDR3 is CACRQSGGETQYF. The CDR3, as DNA: TGTGCCTGCAGGCAGAGTGGGGGAGAGACCCAGTACTTC.

This clonotype was counted many times. The J gene is TRBJ2-2, the V gene TRBV11-3; D gene ambiguous. CDR1 is SGHNT, CDR2 YENEEA, per germline. The CDR3 runs to 13 residues. V gave up 1 base and J gave up 3 bases, with 3 bases separating them. The CDR3 coding sequence is TGTGCCAGCAGCTTAGTACACACCGGGGAGCTGTTTTTT. It codes for CASSLVHTGELFF.

The genes are TRBV4-3 and TRBJ2-7, with 9 bases that match TRBD2. Per germline, CDR1 LGHNA and CDR2 YSLEER. Trimming cost V 1 base and J 4 bases; bases outside gene matches: 11. The CDR3 contains 17 residues. The CDR3 DNA reads TGCGCCAGCAGCCAAGGGGCGGGAGGGGATGGAGGATACGAGCAGTACTTC. Protein sequence: CASSQGAGGDGGYEQYF.

The chain carries TRBV24-1 and TRBJ2-3, with 7 nucleotides matching TRBD2. CDR1 is KGHDR and CDR2 is SFDVKD in the germline V gene. The CDR3 is made up of 15 amino acids. Trimming removed 4 bases from V and 6 bases from J; junction bases left unmatched: 9. DNA of the CDR3: TGTGCCACCAGTGAGATGACTAGCAGTGCGGATACGCAGTATTTT. It yields the protein CATSEMTSSADTQYF.